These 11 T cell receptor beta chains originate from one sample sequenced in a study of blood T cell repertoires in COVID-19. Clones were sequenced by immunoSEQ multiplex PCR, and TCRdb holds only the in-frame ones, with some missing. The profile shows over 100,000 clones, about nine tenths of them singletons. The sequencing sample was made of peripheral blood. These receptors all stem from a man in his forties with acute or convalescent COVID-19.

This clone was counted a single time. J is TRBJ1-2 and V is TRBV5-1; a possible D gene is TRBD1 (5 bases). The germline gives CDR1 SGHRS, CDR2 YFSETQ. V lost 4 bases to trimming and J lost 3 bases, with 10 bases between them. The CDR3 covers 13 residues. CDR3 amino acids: CASSPTGDYGYTF. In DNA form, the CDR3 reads TGCGCCAGCAGCCCTACAGGAGACTATGGCTACACCTTC.

CDR3 sequence reads: CASSPTGEWGEQYF. CDR3 DNA sequence: TGTGCCAGCAGCCCTACAGGGGAATGGGGCGAGCAGTACTTC. The V call is TRBV11-3, the J call TRBJ2-7; TRBD1 aligns across 7 bases. Looked up from germline, CDR1 is SGHNT and CDR2 is YENEEA. The CDR3 has 14 amino acids. The J segment lost 6 bases and the V segment lost 5 bases, leaving 10 bases of the junction unmatched. Based on the CDR3 plus reference TRBV11-3 and TRBJ2-7, the full variable domain is EAGVVQSPRYKIIEKKQPVAFWCNPISGHNTLYWYLQNLGQGPELLIRYENEEAVDDSQLPKDRFSAERLKGVDSTLKIQPAELGDSAVYLCASSPTGEWGEQYFGPGTRLTVT.

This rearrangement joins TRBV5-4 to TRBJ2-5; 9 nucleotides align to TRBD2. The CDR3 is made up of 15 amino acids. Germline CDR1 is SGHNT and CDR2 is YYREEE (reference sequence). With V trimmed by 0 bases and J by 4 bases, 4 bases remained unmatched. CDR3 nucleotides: TGTGCCAGCAGCTTGGTTGCGGGGGGGACAGAGACCCAGTACTTC. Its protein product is CASSLVAGGTETQYF.

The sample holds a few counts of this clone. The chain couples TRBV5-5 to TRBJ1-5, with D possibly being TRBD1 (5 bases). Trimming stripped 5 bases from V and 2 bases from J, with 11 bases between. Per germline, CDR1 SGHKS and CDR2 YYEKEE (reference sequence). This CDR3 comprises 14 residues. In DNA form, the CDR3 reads TGTGCCAGCAGGGCGCGGGACCGCAATCAGCCCCAGCATTTT. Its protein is CASRARDRNQPQHF.

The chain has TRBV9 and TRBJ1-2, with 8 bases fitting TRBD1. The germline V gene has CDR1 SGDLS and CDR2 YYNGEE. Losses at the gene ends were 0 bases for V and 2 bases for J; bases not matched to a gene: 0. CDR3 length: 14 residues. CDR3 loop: CASSVGQGNYGYTF. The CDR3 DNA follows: TGTGCCAGCAGCGTAGGACAGGGGAACTATGGCTACACCTTC.

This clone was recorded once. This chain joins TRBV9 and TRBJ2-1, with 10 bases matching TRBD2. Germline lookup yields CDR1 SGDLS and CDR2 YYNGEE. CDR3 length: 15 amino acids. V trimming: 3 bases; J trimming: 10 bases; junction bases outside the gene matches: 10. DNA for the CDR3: TGTGCCAGCAGCGCCGGACTAGCGGAACTGGTGGAGCAGTTCTTC. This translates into CASSAGLAELVEQFF. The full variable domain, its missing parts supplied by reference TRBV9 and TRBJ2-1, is DSGVTQTPKHLITATGQRVTLRCSPRSGDLSVYWYQQSLDQGLQFLIQYYNGEERAKGNILERFSAQQFPDLHSELNLSSLELGDSALYFCASSAGLAELVEQFFGPGTRLTVL.

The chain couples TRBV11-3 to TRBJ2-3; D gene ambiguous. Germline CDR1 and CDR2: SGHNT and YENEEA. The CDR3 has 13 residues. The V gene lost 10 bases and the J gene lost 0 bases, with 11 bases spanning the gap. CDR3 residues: CATSSSSTDTQYF. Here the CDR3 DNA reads TGTGCCACCTCCTCCTCGAGCACAGATACGCAGTATTTT.

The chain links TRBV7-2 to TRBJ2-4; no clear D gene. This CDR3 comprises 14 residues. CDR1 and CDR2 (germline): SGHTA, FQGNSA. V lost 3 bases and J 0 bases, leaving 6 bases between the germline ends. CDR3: CASSFFRAKNIQYF. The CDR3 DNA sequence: TGTGCCAGCAGCTTTTTCAGAGCCAAAAACATTCAGTACTTC.

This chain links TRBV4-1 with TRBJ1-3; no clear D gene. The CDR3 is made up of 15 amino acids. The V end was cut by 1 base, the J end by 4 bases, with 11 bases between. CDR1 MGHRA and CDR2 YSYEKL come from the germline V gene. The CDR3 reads CASSQGGLWGNTIYF. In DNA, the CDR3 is TGCGCCAGCAGCCAAGGTGGCCTGTGGGGAAACACCATATATTTT.

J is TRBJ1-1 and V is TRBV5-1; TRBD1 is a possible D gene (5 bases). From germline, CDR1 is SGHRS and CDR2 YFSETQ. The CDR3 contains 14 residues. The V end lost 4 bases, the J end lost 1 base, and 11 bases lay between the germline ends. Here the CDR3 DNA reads TGCGCCAGCAGCCTAGCGACAGCGAACACTGAAGCTTTCTTT. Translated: CASSLATANTEAFF.

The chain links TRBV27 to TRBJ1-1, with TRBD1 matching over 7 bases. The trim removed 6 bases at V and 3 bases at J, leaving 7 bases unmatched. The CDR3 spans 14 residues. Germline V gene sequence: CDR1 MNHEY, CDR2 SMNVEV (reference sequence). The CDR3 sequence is CASRARRGDTEAFF. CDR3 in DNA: TGTGCCAGCAGAGCGCGCAGGGGGGACACTGAAGCTTTCTTT.